Each of the 23 T cell receptor beta chains below was sequenced from the same sample in a study of blood T cell repertoires in COVID-19. Sequenced by immunoSEQ multiplex PCR; TCRdb stores in-frame clones only, minus some. The sample has approximately 130,000 clones; roughly four fifths are singletons. The material sequenced was PBMCs or T cells enriched from blood (not recorded which). The receptor source for this set is a young man who had recovered from COVID-19.

The chain couples TRBV14 to TRBJ1-2, with D uncertain. Germline V CDR1 and CDR2: SGHDN, FVKESK. The CDR3 loop spans 14 amino acids. V was cut by 0 bases and J by 4 bases, with 9 bases left in between. CDR3 region: CASSQEDMGYGYTF. CDR3 bases: TGTGCCAGCAGCCAAGAAGACATGGGCTATGGCTACACCTTC.

The chain couples TRBV7-6 to TRBJ1-1; D ambiguous. V lost 2 bases and J lost 1, with 5 bases in between. The CDR3 totals 13 residues. Germline V lookup: CDR1 SGHVS, CDR2 FNYEAQ. DNA for the CDR3: TGTGCCAGCAGCTTATCAGGGAACACTGAAGCTTTCTTT. It specifies CASSLSGNTEAFF.

V and J are TRBV18 and TRBJ1-1, with 7 nucleotides matching TRBD1. Trimming cost V 0 bases and J 5 bases; bases outside gene matches: 12. The length of the CDR3 is 17 residues. Germline V gene sequence: CDR1 KGHSH, CDR2 LQKENI. The CDR3: CASSPPGSIRGETEAFF. Here the CDR3 DNA reads TGTGCCAGCTCACCACCGGGTTCAATCAGGGGGGAGACTGAAGCTTTCTTT.

This chain joins TRBV27 and TRBJ2-7; 8 nucleotides align to TRBD1. V trimming: 6 bases; J trimming: 3 bases; junction bases outside the gene matches: 7. In germline, CDR1 is MNHEY, CDR2 SMNVEV (reference sequence). This CDR3 region has 14 residues. The CDR3 region has the DNA TGTGCCAGCAGGCCCGGGACAGGTATCTACGAGCAGTACGTC. Translated: CASRPGTGIYEQYV.

This chain's CDR3 is CASSLSYGNYGYTF. CDR3 DNA sequence: TGTGCCAGCAGTTTATCGTACGGGAACTATGGCTACACCTTC. The chain joins TRBV27 to TRBJ1-2, with D uncertain. V was clipped by 0 bases and J by 2 bases, with 7 bases between them. From germline, CDR1 is MNHEY and CDR2 SMNVEV (reference sequence). This CDR3 is 14 amino acids long.

The table lists this clone with a count of one. The gene calls are TRBV6-1 and TRBJ2-1; 7 bases are shared with TRBD1. CDR3 size: 15 residues. Per germline, CDR1 MNHNS and CDR2 SASEGT. V gave up 0 bases and J gave up 3 bases; unmatched junction bases: 2. The CDR3 nucleotides read TGTGCCAGCAGTGAAGCCAGGGGGTTCTACAATGAGCAGTTCTTC. This sequence encodes CASSEARGFYNEQFF.

This clone has only a few counts. The CDR3 reads CASSFSGGKSEQYV. In DNA form, the CDR3 reads TGTGCCAGCAGCTTTAGCGGGGGCAAAAGCGAGCAGTACGTC. The V and J genes are TRBV11-2 and TRBJ2-7; 9 bases match TRBD2. The CDR3 totals 14 residues. The germline CDR1 and CDR2 sequences are SGHAT and FQNNGV. After removal of 3 bases from V and 6 bases from J, the junction contained 6 bases not matched to a gene.

The chain's CDR3 is CASSQRGVNTEAFF. The CDR3 region has the DNA TGTGCCAGCAGCCAACGGGGGGTGAACACTGAAGCTTTCTTT. The J gene is TRBJ1-1, the V gene TRBV3-1 (or the pseudogene TRBV3-2); D perhaps matches TRBD1 (5 bases). This CDR3 has 14 residues. Germline loops: CDR1 LGHDT, CDR2 YNNKEL (reference sequence). V dropped 2 bases and J dropped 0 bases, with 7 bases sitting between them.

For the CDR3, the DNA is TGTGCCATCAGTGAAACGGCGTGGGGGGACCAAGAGACCCAGTACTTC. It translates to CAISETAWGDQETQYF. The chain combines TRBV10-3 with TRBJ2-5, with D possibly TRBD2 on 6 matching bases. The germline V gene has CDR1 ENHRY and CDR2 SYGVKD. This CDR3 is built from 16 residues. V shed 3 bases and J shed 0 bases, with 14 bases lying between them.

V usage is TRBV5-4 and J usage is TRBJ2-2; TRBD2 agrees at 8 bases. Trimming took 3 bases from V and 1 from J; bases not matched to a gene: 2. Germline V CDR1 and CDR2: SGHNT, YYREEE (reference sequence). The CDR3 covers 15 residues. The chain's CDR3 is CASSSGGENTGELFF. CDR3 DNA sequence: TGTGCCAGCAGCTCGGGGGGGGAGAACACCGGGGAGCTGTTTTTT.

The DNA for the CDR3 is TGCGCCAGCAGCAGTAAAGCGGAAAGCTCCTACAATGAGCAGTTCTTC. As protein: CASSSKAESSYNEQFF. This rearrangement joins TRBV5-1 to TRBJ2-1; D is perhaps TRBD2 (5 bases). The V gene lost 4 bases and the J gene lost 0 bases, with 14 bases spanning the gap. The germline gives CDR1 SGHRS, CDR2 YFSETQ. There are 16 residues in the CDR3.

The CDR3: CSASPSGGTYNEQFF. For the CDR3, the DNA is TGCAGTGCTAGTCCTAGCGGGGGGACCTACAATGAGCAGTTCTTC. This sequence joins TRBV20-1 and TRBJ2-1, with 11 bases aligning to TRBD2. The CDR3 has 15 residues. Germline CDR1 DFQATT, CDR2 SNEGSKA (reference sequence). With V trimmed by 3 bases and J by 2 bases, 3 bases remained unmatched.

The chain combines TRBV19 with TRBJ2-1, with D tentatively TRBD1 (6 bases). The CDR3 length is 16 residues. Germline CDR1 is LNHDA and CDR2 is SQIVND (reference sequence). V was cut by 0 bases and J by 0 bases, with 9 bases left in between. The chain's CDR3 is CASSIDLGGSYNEQFF. The CDR3 region has the DNA TGTGCCAGTAGTATAGATTTAGGGGGCTCCTACAATGAGCAGTTCTTC.

The chain is built from TRBV5-1 and TRBJ2-3, with D perhaps TRBD1 (5 bases). The CDR3 length is 15 residues. Trimming took off 5 bases at V and 5 bases at J, with 18 bases between the two ends. Germline V gives CDR1 SGHRS, CDR2 YFSETQ. This chain's CDR3 is CASSIGSGLEDTQYF. The CDR3 DNA reads as TGCGCCAGCAGTATCGGGTCAGGGCTTGAAGATACGCAGTATTTT.

V gene TRBV4-1 combines with J gene TRBJ1-1, with D perhaps matching TRBD1 (5 bases). This CDR3 spans 12 amino acids. The germline V gene has CDR1 MGHRA and CDR2 YSYEKL. Between the trimmed V and J ends, which lost 2 bases and 6 bases, there was a span of 7 bases. The CDR3 loop is CASSQQGSEAFF. CDR3 bases: TGCGCCAGCAGCCAACAGGGCTCTGAAGCTTTCTTT.

The CDR3 spells CASSGGTSGATDTQYF. CDR3 in DNA: TGTGCCAGCAGTGGGGGGACTAGCGGGGCGACAGATACGCAGTATTTT. V and J are TRBV2 and TRBJ2-3; the match to TRBD2 covers 13 bases. CDR1 and CDR2 (germline): SNHLY, FYNNEI. The CDR3 is 16 amino acids. The V gene end was trimmed by 4 bases and the J gene end by 3 bases; junction bases not matched to a gene: 4.

Here the CDR3 reads CASREPVGGGGANVLTF. The CDR3 bases are TGTGCCAGTAGGGAGCCAGTGGGGGGAGGTGGGGCCAACGTCCTGACTTTC. The chain links TRBV19 to TRBJ2-6; possible D gene TRBD2, 6 bases. Trimming removed 6 bases from V and 3 bases from J, with 18 bases in between. Per germline, CDR1 LNHDA and CDR2 SQIVND (reference sequence). CDR3 length: 17 residues.

The gene calls are TRBV19 and TRBJ1-1; tentative D call: TRBD1 (5 bases). This CDR3 has 13 residues. Germline CDR1 LNHDA, CDR2 SQIVND (reference sequence). The V end lost 5 bases, the J end lost 7 bases, and 14 bases lay between the germline ends. CDR3 amino acids: CASSWGRENEAFF. The DNA of the CDR3 is TGTGCCAGTAGTTGGGGCAGGGAAAATGAAGCTTTCTTT. Full variable domain (remainder filled in from reference TRBV19 and TRBJ1-1): DGGITQSPKYLFRKEGQNVTLSCEQNLNHDAMYWYRQDPGQGLRLIYYSQIVNDFQKGDIAEGYSVSREKKESFPLTVTSAQKNPTAFYLCASSWGRENEAFFGQGTRLTVV.

The CDR3 is CASSFVRDEQFF. CDR3 DNA sequence: TGTGCCAGCAGTTTTGTTCGGGATGAGCAGTTCTTC. This sequence joins TRBV28 and TRBJ2-1, with no clear D. Looked up from germline, CDR1 is MDHEN and CDR2 is SYDVKM. There are 12 residues in the CDR3. Between the trimmed V and J ends, which lost 3 bases and 8 bases, there was a span of 8 bases.

The rearrangement uses TRBV9 and TRBJ1-6; maybe TRBD1 (6 bases). CDR3 length: 17 residues. Looked up from germline, CDR1 is SGDLS and CDR2 is YYNGEE. Trimming left V 1 base short and J 7 bases short, with 18 bases between. The DNA of the CDR3 is TGTGCCAGCAGCGTAACCCCAGGCGCGGGGGGCAATTCACCCCTCCACTTT. Its translation is CASSVTPGAGGNSPLHF.

The chain couples TRBV4-2 to TRBJ1-1; D may be TRBD1 (5 bases). CDR3 length equals 17 residues. Looked up from germline, CDR1 is LGHNA and CDR2 is YNFKEQ. V lost 1 base, J lost 5 bases, and 20 bases lay in between. CDR3 in amino acids: CASSQVPGLRARTEAFF. DNA of the CDR3: TGTGCCAGCAGCCAAGTGCCCGGCCTCAGGGCGAGGACTGAAGCTTTCTTT.

V usage is TRBV7-3 and J usage is TRBJ2-7; 9 positions match TRBD2. There are 15 residues in the CDR3. With V trimmed by 2 bases and J by 0 bases, 2 bases remained unmatched. Germline lookup yields CDR1 SGHTA and CDR2 FQGTGA. The CDR3 bases are TGTGCCAGCAGCTTATTAGCGGGAGACTCCTACGAGCAGTACTTC. Translated: CASSLLAGDSYEQYF.

V usage is TRBV4-2 and J usage is TRBJ2-2, with 14 bases fitting TRBD2. This CDR3 spans 18 amino acids. V lost 2 bases and J lost 6; bases outside the gene matches: 8. Germline V gene lookup returns CDR1 LGHNA and CDR2 YNFKEQ. The CDR3 DNA reads as TGTGCCAGCAGCCAAAGACTAGCGGGAGGGCCTAATGCCGGGGAGCTGTTTTTT. It is translated as CASSQRLAGGPNAGELFF.